The 9 T cell receptor beta chains reported below all come from one sample, sequenced in a study of blood T cell repertoires in COVID-19. The method was immunoSEQ multiplex PCR; TCRdb's version includes in-frame clones alone and lacks a portion of them. The table lists about 280,000 clones, approximately 90% of them singletons. Material for sequencing was peripheral blood. These receptors were collected from a woman between 50 and 59 years old who had recovered from COVID-19.

The rearrangement joins TRBV7-8 to TRBJ2-3, with TRBD1 as a possible D gene (6 bases). In germline, CDR1 is SGHVS, CDR2 FQNEAQ. V was shortened by 5 bases and J by 6 bases, with 24 bases between the two germline ends. The CDR3 length is 17 residues. CDR3 protein: CASSTQTGPGFRDTQYF. The CDR3 DNA follows: TGTGCCAGCAGCACCCAGACAGGTCCAGGGTTTAGGGATACGCAGTATTTT.

This clone was recorded a few times. This rearrangement joins TRBV29-1 to TRBJ2-1; a possible D gene is TRBD2 (7 bases). CDR1 and CDR2 (germline): SQVTM, ANQGSEA. The CDR3 spans 13 residues. With 3 bases removed from V and 5 bases from J, the gap between germline ends came to 11 bases. CDR3 residues: CSVDSGGHNEQFF. The CDR3 DNA follows: TGCAGCGTTGATTCGGGGGGCCACAATGAGCAGTTCTTC.

The chain joins TRBV19 to TRBJ1-1, with a possible D match to TRBD1 (6 bases). CDR3 length: 15 residues. V lost 5 bases and J lost 1, with 14 bases in between. Germline CDR1 and CDR2: LNHDA and SQIVND (reference sequence). The CDR3 here is CASSWGRQTNTEAFF. In DNA, the CDR3 is TGTGCCAGTAGTTGGGGGCGACAAACGAACACTGAAGCTTTCTTT.

The chain recombines TRBV19 with TRBJ2-6; possibly TRBD2 for D (7 bases). This CDR3 spans 18 amino acids. Trimming removed 1 base from V and 2 bases from J, with 15 bases in between. CDR1 and CDR2 (germline): LNHDA, SQIVND (reference sequence). The CDR3 here is CASSIVRGAGAGANVLTF. In DNA form, the CDR3 reads TGTGCCAGTAGTATAGTCCGGGGGGCAGGGGCTGGGGCCAACGTCCTGACTTTC.

V is TRBV5-1 and J is TRBJ2-2, with 10 bases lining up with TRBD2. The CDR3 length is 15 residues. The trim removed 4 bases at V and 8 bases at J, leaving 8 bases unmatched. Germline CDR1 SGHRS, CDR2 YFSETQ. The CDR3 nucleotides are TGCGCCAGCAGCGAAATAGCGGGAGGATCGGGGGAGCTGTTTTTT. This translates into CASSEIAGGSGELFF.

The chain joins TRBV9 to TRBJ2-2; the match to TRBD2 covers 12 bases. J gave up 4 bases and V 4 bases, and 5 bases lay outside the gene matches. The CDR3 spans 16 residues. Per the germline V gene, CDR1 is SGDLS and CDR2 is YYNGEE. The CDR3 DNA follows: TGTGCCAGCAGCTCTAGCGGGGGGGCCCGCACCGGGGAGCTGTTTTTT. Protein sequence: CASSSSGGARTGELFF.

The J gene is TRBJ2-5, the V gene TRBV15, with D perhaps TRBD1 (6 bases). This CDR3 is 14 amino acids long. V was trimmed by 4 bases and J by 1 base, leaving 10 bases between them. CDR1 and CDR2 (germline): LNHNV, YYDKDF (reference sequence). Here the CDR3 DNA reads TGTGCCACCAGCACTGGGGACACCCAAGAGACCCAGTACTTC. Its protein is CATSTGDTQETQYF. Based on the CDR3 plus reference TRBV15 and TRBJ2-5, the full variable domain is DAMVIQNPRYQVTQFGKPVTLSCSQTLNHNVMYWYQQKSSQAPKLLFHYYDKDFNNEADTPDNFQSRRPNTSFCFLDIRSPGLGDTAMYLCATSTGDTQETQYFGPGTRLLVL.

This chain links TRBV11-2 with TRBJ2-5; TRBD2 matches at 7 bases. The ends lost 5 bases at V and 5 bases at J; junction bases unmatched: 11. Per the germline V gene, CDR1 is SGHAT and CDR2 is FQNNGV. The CDR3 has 15 amino acids. The CDR3 DNA reads as TGTGCCAGCAGCCCGTTGGGAGGGGTTTTGGAGACCCAGTACTTC. As protein: CASSPLGGVLETQYF.

This clone was recorded only once. The V gene is TRBV5-1, the J gene TRBJ2-7; 12 bases match TRBD2. The germline V gene encodes CDR1 SGHRS and CDR2 YFSETQ. This CDR3 comprises 16 residues. Unmatched junction bases numbered 8, after V lost 0 bases and J lost 7 bases. CDR3 in DNA: TGCGCCAGCAGCTTGGGGACTAGCGGGATGGCCGCGGAGCAGTACTTC. This encodes CASSLGTSGMAAEQYF.